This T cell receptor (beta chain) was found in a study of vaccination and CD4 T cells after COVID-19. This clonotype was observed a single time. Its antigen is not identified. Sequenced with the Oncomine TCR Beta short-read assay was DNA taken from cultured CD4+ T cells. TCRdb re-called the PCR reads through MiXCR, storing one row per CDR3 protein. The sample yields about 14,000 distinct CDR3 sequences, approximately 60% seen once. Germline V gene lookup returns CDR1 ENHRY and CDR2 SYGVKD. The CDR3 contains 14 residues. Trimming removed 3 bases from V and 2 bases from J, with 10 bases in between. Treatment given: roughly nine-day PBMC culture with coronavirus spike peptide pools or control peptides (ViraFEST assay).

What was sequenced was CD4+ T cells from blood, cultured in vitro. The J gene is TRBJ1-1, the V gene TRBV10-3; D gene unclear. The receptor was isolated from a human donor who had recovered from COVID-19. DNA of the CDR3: TGTGCCATCAGTGAACGAGTTGAAAACACTGAAGCTTTCTTT. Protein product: CAISERVENTEAFF.